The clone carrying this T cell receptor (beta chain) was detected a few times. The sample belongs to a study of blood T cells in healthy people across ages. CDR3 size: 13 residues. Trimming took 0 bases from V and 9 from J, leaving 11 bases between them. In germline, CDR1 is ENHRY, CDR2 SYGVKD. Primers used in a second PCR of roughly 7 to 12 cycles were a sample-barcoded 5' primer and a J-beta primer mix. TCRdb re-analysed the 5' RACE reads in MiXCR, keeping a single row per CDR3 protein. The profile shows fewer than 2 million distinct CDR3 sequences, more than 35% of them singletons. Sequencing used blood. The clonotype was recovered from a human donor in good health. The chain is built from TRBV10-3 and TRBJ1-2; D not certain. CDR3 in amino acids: CAISESTGNRYTF. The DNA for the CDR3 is TGTGCCATCAGTGAGTCTACGGGTAATCGCTACACCTTC.